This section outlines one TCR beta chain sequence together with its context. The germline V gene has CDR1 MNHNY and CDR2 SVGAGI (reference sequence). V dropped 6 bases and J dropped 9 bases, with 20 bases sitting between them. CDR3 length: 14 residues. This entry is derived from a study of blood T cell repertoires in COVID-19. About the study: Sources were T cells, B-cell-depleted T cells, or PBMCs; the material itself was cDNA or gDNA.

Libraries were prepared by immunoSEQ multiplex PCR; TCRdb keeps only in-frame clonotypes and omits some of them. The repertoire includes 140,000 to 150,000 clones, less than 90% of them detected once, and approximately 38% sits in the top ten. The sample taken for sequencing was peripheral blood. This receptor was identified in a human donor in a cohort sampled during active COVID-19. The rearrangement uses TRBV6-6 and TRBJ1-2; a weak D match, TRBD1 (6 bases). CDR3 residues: CASSKDRSSGSYTF. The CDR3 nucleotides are TGTGCCAGCAGCAAAGACAGGTCCTCAGGGAGCTACACCTTC.